The rows below give T cell receptor beta chains drawn from one sample of a study of T cells in Graves' hyperthyroidism and ophthalmopathy. In TCRdb, the multiplex PCR reads were re-called with MiXCR into one record per CDR3 protein. Of 250,000 to 300,000 distinct CDR3 sequences detected, approximately 15% appear once; the ten largest clones hold around 58%. The material sequenced was blood. These receptors all come from a woman aged 55 to 70 with Graves' ophthalmopathy. CDR3s include the opening cysteine and the closing phenylalanine or tryptophan. The D gene is left open where the match is weak. Only part of the rows carry a size: once, few, many, or a class if the clone is expanded.

J	V	D	size	DNA	CDR3
TRBJ1-4	TRBV30	-	few	TGTGCCTGGGGAAACAAGATGGGGGGATACGAAAAACTGTTTTTT	CAWGNKMGGYEKLFF
TRBJ2-2	TRBV30	-	many	TGTGCCTGGAGTTTCTGGGACGGGGAGCTGTTTTTT	CAWSFWDGELFF
TRBJ1-1	TRBV18	-	many	TGTGCCAGCTCACCATCTCCTGGCACTGAAGCTTTCTTT	CASSPSPGTEAFF
TRBJ2-7	TRBV20-1	TRBD1	-	TGCAGTGCTAGAGATCACAGGGGGCTCTACGAGCAGTACTTC	CSARDHRGLYEQYF
TRBJ2-3	TRBV9	-	many	TGTGCCAGCAGCCCCCAACAAGGGGCTCACCCAGATACGCAGTATTTT	CASSPQQGAHPDTQYF
TRBJ1-2	TRBV20-1	-	-	TGCAGTGCTAGCACCCGTACAGACTATGGCTACACCTTC	CSASTRTDYGYTF
TRBJ2-7	TRBV7-2	-	-	TGTGCCAGCAGCCCGGACTTGTTTTCCTACGAGCAGTACTTC	CASSPDLFSYEQYF
TRBJ1-1	TRBV3-1	-	many	TGTGCCAGCAGCCAAGAAGGTCCCCTGTTGGGCACTGAAGCTTTCTTT	CASSQEGPLLGTEAFF
TRBJ2-1	TRBV13	-	many	TGTGCCAGCAGCTTTGCCGGGAGAGGGCCTTACAATGAGCAGTTCTTC	CASSFAGRGPYNEQFF
TRBJ1-1	TRBV28	TRBD1	-	TGTGCCAGCAGTTCTCATAAAAACTGGGACAGTAGTCGGAACACTGAAGCTTTCTTT	CASSSHKNWDSSRNTEAFF
TRBJ1-2	TRBV7-2	-	many	TGTGCCAGCAGTCGAAGACAACAGGGTGTGGATGGCTACACCTTC	CASSRRQQGVDGYTF
TRBJ1-4	TRBV28	TRBD1	-	TGTGCCAGCACTCTGGGGTGGGACAGGGTCGAAAAACTGTTTTTT	CASTLGWDRVEKLFF
TRBJ2-1	TRBV30	-	-	TGTGCCTGGAAGGGCTACAATGAGCAGTTCTTC	CAWKGYNEQFF
TRBJ1-2	TRBV30	-	-	TGTGCCTGGAGCTGGGCTGTCCTTAACTATGGCTACACCTTC	CAWSWAVLNYGYTF
TRBJ2-3	TRBV12-3/TRBV12-4	TRBD2	many	TGTGCCAGCAGCCAACTAGCGGGAGGGAAGAATACGCAGTATTTT	CASSQLAGGKNTQYF
TRBJ2-7	TRBV18	-	-	TGTGCCAGCTCACGGAGGGCAGTGACGGGAGTGTCTTGGGAGCAGTACTTC	CASSRRAVTGVSWEQYF
TRBJ2-2	TRBV24-1	-	-	TGTGCCACCAGTGATAGGGGGACCGGGGAGCTGTTTTTT	CATSDRGTGELFF
TRBJ2-7	TRBV4-2	-	-	TGTGCCAGCAGCCAAGAGGCCAGAGACTACGAGCAGTACTTC	CASSQEARDYEQYF
TRBJ1-6	TRBV7-3	TRBD1	many	TGTGCCAGCAGCTTAGTGGGACAGGGAGTTTCACCCCTCCACTTT	CASSLVGQGVSPLHF
TRBJ2-7	TRBV20-1	TRBD2	many	TGCAGTGCTAGAGGCCTAGCGGAGTACGAGCAGTACTTC	CSARGLAEYEQYF
TRBJ2-7	TRBV15	TRBD1	many	TGTGCCACCAGCAGAGAGCGGACAGGGGACGAGCAGTACTTC	CATSRERTGDEQYF
TRBJ1-1	TRBV28	-	many	TGTGCCAGCTCCCTGGGGGGACTGGGGTTTGGGACTGAAGCTTTCTTT	CASSLGGLGFGTEAFF
TRBJ2-5	TRBV12-3/TRBV12-4	TRBD1	many	TGTGCCAGCAGTTCGAACCGGGACAGGGCAACAGAGACCCAGTACTTC	CASSSNRDRATETQYF
TRBJ1-1	TRBV19	TRBD1	-	TGTGCCAGTAGTGTACGACAGGGTGGGTCGGCGAACACTGAAGCTTTCTTT	CASSVRQGGSANTEAFF
TRBJ2-5	TRBV13	-	-	TGTGCCAGCAACTTTGGTTTGCACCCGGGGGGCGCAGAGACCCAGTACTTC	CASNFGLHPGGAETQYF
TRBJ1-1	TRBV28	-	few	TGTGCCAGCAAAAATTCACAGGCGAGAGCTTTCTTT	CASKNSQARAFF
TRBJ1-4	TRBV10-3	TRBD1	many	TGTGCCACGAGCCAGGGGGTTAATGAAAAACTGTTTTTT	CATSQGVNEKLFF
TRBJ2-6	TRBV7-2	TRBD1	many	TGTGCCAGCAGCCAAGACAGGGGTGCGGCCAACGTCCTGACTTTC	CASSQDRGAANVLTF
TRBJ1-2	TRBV29-1	-	many	TGCAGCGTTGTGTCAGGGAGAGAAGCTACCCTCTATGGCTACACCTTC	CSVVSGREATLYGYTF
TRBJ1-2	TRBV12-3/TRBV12-4	-	many	TGTGCCAGCAGGCTGTCGGTTAACTATGGCTACACCTTC	CASRLSVNYGYTF
TRBJ1-1	TRBV28	-	many	TGTGCCAGCAGTTTCGGTTACACTGAAGCTTTCTTT	CASSFGYTEAFF
TRBJ1-1	TRBV5-6	-	-	TGTGCCAGCAGCTTGAGAGGGAGCACTGAAGCTTTCTTT	CASSLRGSTEAFF
TRBJ2-6	TRBV7-2	TRBD1	few	TGTGCCAGCAGACCCGGGACAGCTGGGGCCAACGTCCTGACTTTC	CASRPGTAGANVLTF
TRBJ2-3	TRBV7-8	TRBD1	many	TGTGCCAGCAGCTTTCGACCGGGACAGGGCCCAGATACGCAGTATTTT	CASSFRPGQGPDTQYF
TRBJ2-1	TRBV30	-	many	TGTGCCTGGAGGGGGAGGTCCTACAATGAGCAGTTCTTC	CAWRGRSYNEQFF
TRBJ2-1	TRBV30	TRBD2	many	TGTGCCTGCTTGAAGCGGGGATCCTACAATGAGCAGTTCTTC	CACLKRGSYNEQFF